This section outlines one TCR beta chain sequence together with its context. This entry comes from a study of blood T cell repertoires in COVID-19. V was trimmed by 3 bases and J by 10 bases, leaving 19 bases between them. The CDR3 consists of 16 residues. CDR1 and CDR2 from the germline V gene are LNHDA and SQIVND (reference sequence). This table comes from immunoSEQ multiplex PCR, and its TCRdb copy is limited to in-frame clones, with some not included. The sample lists 150,000 to 200,000 clones; approximately 80% were seen once. The clonotype was recovered from a woman of 80 years or more with COVID-19, enrolled during active disease. The chain couples TRBV19 to TRBJ1-6; perhaps TRBD1 as D (6 bases). Sequencing was done on a sample of peripheral blood. CDR3 nucleotide sequence: TGTGCCAGTAGTATCAGACAGGCTCTTCTTCGGTCACCCCTCCACTTT. Translation gives CASSIRQALLRSPLHF.